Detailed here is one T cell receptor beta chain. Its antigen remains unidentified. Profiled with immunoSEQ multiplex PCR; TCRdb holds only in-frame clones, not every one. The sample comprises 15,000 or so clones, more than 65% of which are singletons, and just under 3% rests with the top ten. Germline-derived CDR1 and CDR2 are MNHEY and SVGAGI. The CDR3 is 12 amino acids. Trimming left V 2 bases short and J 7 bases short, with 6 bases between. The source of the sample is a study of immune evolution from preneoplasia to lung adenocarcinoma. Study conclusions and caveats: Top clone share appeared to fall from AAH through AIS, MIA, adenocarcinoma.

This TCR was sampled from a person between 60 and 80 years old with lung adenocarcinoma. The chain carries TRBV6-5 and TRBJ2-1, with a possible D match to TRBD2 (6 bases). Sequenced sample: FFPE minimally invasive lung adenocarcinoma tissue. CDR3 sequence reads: CASSYGGNEQFF. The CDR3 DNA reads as TGTGCCAGCAGTTACGGGGGGAATGAGCAGTTCTTC.